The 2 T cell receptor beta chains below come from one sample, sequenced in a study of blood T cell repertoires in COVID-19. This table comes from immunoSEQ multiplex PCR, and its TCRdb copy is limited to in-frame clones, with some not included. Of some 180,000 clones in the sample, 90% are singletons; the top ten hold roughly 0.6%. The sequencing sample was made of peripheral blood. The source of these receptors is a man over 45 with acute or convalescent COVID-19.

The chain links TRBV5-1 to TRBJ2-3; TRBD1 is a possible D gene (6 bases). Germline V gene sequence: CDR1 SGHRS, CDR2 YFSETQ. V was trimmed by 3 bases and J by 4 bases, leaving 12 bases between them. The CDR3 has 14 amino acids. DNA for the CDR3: TGCGCCAGCAGCTCACGACAGGATTCAGATACGCAGTATTTT. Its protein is CASSSRQDSDTQYF. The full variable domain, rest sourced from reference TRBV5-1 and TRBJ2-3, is KAGVTQTPRYLIKTRGQQVTLSCSPISGHRSVSWYQQTPGQGLQFLFEYFSETQRNKGNFPGRFSGRQFSNSRSEMNVSTLELGDSALYLCASSSRQDSDTQYFGPGTRLTVL.

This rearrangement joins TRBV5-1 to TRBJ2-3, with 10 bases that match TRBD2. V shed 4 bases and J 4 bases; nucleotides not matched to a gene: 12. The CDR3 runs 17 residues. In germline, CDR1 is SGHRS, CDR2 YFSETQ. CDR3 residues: CASSGIHAGLASDTQYF. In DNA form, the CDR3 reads TGCGCCAGCAGCGGGATCCATGCGGGACTAGCGTCAGATACGCAGTATTTT.